A single T cell receptor (beta chain) is shown here with its context. Its antigen is unidentified. These data belong to a study of T cells in Graves' hyperthyroidism and ophthalmopathy. Study background: Peripheral blood was taken when the disease was first diagnosed, before any treatment began.

Newly diagnosed hyperthyroidism patients aged 18 to 65 years had disease lasting under 2 months. Patients were excluded because of uncontrolled infection, other autoimmune disease, pregnancy or lactation. CDR1 and CDR2 (germline): SEHNR, FQNEAQ (reference sequence). Between the trimmed V and J ends, which lost 1 base and 3 bases, there was a span of 15 bases. The CDR3 covers 16 residues. Study results and limitations: Ophthalmopathy could be told apart from stable hyperthyroidism with a 13 V-J model.

Regions amplified from RNA transcripts were the TCR beta CDR3 regions. First-round RT-PCR with HTBI primers amplified the TCR CDR3 region. MiXCR was run by TCRdb on the multiplex PCR reads, yielding one entry per CDR3 protein. Seen here are under 400,000 distinct CDR3 sequences, 15% to 18% observed once, and the top ten hold roughly 26%. The TCR was taken from a woman aged 18-30 years with Graves' hyperthyroidism that later progressed to Graves' ophthalmopathy. The sample consisted of blood. The chain links TRBV7-9 to TRBJ1-2; perhaps TRBD1 as D (5 bases). CDR3 nucleotide sequence: TGTGCCAGCAGCTTAGGGGGCAGGGAATCCGACTATGGCTACACCTTC. Its protein product is CASSLGGRESDYGYTF. Combining the CDR3 with reference TRBV7-9 and TRBJ1-2 gives the whole variable domain DTGVSQNPRHKITKRGQNVTFRCDPISEHNRLYWYRQTLGQGPEFLTYFQNEAQLEKSRLLSDRFSAERPKGSFSTLEIQRTEQGDSAMYLCASSLGGRESDYGYTFGSGTRLTVV.